This record looks at one T cell receptor (beta chain) sequence and its context. Its antigen is as yet unknown. J lost 4 bases, V lost 5 bases, and 7 bases had no gene match. In germline, CDR1 is SGHTA, CDR2 FQGTGA. This CDR3 spans 14 amino acids. The source of the sample is a study of post-analysis software for immune sequencing data. The TCR beta cDNA libraries contained unique molecular identifiers. Input populations of roughly 0.95 to 10 million T cells gave rise to a few hundred thousand cDNA molecules. Each CDR3 protein gets one entry after TCRdb re-called the PCR reads with MiXCR. Of a few hundred thousand distinct CDR3 sequences listed, around 31% are singletons. Study findings and constraints: Roughly 5 TRBV segments, TRBV5-6, TRBV5-1 and TRBV20-1 among them, were found more frequent in patients than controls.

The J gene is TRBJ1-1, the V gene TRBV7-3; 7 nucleotides line up with TRBD1. Sequences were obtained from blood. This clonotype originated in a girl aged 2 to 17 with multiple sclerosis. The DNA of the CDR3 is TGTGCCAGCAGCACCGCGACAGGGACCACTGAAGCTTTCTTT. Its protein product is CASSTATGTTEAFF.